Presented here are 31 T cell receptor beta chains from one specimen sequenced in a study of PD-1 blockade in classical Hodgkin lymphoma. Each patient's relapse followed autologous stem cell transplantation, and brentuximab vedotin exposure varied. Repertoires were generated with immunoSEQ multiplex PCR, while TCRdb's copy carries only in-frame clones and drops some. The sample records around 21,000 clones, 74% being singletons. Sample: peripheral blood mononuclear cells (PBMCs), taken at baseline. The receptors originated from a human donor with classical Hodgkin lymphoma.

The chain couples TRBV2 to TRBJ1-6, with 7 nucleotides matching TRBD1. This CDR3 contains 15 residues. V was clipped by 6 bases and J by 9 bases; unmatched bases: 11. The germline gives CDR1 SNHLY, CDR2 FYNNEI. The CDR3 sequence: CASREPGQLISPLHF. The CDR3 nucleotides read TGTGCCAGCAGAGAACCGGGACAGCTGATTTCACCCCTCCACTTT.

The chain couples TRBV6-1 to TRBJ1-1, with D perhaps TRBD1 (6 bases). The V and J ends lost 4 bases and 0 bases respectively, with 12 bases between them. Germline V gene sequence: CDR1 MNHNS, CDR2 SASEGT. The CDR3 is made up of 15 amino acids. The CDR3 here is CASSVDRTLNTEAFF. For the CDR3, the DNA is TGTGCCAGCAGTGTTGACAGGACGTTGAACACTGAAGCTTTCTTT.

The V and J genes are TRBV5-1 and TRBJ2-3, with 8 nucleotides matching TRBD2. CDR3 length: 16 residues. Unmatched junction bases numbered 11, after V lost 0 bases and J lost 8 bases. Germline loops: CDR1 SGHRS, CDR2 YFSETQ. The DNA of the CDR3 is TGCGCCAGCAGCTTGGACTGGAGAGCGGGGGACATTACGCAGTATTTT. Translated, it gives CASSLDWRAGDITQYF.

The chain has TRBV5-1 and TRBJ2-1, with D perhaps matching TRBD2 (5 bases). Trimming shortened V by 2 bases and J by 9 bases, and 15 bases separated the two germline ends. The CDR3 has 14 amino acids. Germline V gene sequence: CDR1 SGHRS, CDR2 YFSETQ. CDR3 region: CASSFTSLNGEQFF. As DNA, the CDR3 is TGCGCCAGCAGCTTTACTAGTCTTAACGGTGAGCAGTTCTTC.

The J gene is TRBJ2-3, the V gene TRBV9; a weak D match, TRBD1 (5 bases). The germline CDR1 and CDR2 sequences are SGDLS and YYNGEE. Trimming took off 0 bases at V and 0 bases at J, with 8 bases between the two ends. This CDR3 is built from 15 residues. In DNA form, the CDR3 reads TGTGCCAGCAGCGTAGGACAGACTAGCACAGATACGCAGTATTTT. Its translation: CASSVGQTSTDTQYF.

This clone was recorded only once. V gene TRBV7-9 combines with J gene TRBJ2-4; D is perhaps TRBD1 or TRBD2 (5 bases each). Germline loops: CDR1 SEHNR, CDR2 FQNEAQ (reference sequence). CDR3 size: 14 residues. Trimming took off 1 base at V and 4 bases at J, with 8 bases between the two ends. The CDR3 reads CASSLDGGKNIQYF. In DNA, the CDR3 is TGTGCCAGCAGCTTAGATGGGGGTAAAAACATTCAGTACTTC.

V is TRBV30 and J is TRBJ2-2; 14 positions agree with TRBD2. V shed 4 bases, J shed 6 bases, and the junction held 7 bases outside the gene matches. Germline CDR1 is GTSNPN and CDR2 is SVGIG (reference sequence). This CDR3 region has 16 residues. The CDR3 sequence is CAWTWGLAGVAGELFF. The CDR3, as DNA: TGTGCCTGGACCTGGGGACTAGCGGGAGTGGCCGGGGAGCTGTTTTTT.

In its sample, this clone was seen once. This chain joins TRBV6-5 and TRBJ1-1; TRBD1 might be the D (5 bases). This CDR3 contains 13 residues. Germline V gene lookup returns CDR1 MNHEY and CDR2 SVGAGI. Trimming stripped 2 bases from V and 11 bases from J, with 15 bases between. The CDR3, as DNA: TGTGCCAGCAGTTACCCGGACATGGGGAATGCTTTCTTT. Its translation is CASSYPDMGNAFF.

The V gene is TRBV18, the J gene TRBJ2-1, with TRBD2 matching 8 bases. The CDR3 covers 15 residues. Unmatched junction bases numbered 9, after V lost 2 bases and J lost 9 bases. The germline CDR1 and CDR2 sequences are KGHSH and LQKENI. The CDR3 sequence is CASSPLGLVTIEQFF. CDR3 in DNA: TGTGCCAGCTCACCATTGGGACTAGTTACTATTGAGCAGTTCTTC.

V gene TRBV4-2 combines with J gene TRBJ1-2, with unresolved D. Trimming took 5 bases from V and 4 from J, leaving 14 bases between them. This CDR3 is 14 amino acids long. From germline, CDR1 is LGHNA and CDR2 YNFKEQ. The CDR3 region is CASSDARLSYGYTF. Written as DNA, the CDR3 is TGTGCCAGCAGCGATGCGCGTCTTTCCTATGGCTACACCTTC.

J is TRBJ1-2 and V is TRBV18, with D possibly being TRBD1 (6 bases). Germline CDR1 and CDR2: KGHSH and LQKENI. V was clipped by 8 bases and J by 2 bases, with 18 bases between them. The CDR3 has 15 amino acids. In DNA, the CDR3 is TGTGCCAGCACCAAGCGCGACAGGCGGAACTATGGCTACACCTTC. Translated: CASTKRDRRNYGYTF. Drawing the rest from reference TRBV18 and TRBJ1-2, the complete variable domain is NAGVMQNPRHLVRRRGQEARLRCSPMKGHSHVYWYRQLPEEGLKFMVYLQKENIIDESGMPKERFSAEFPKEGPSILRIQQVVRGDSAAYFCASTKRDRRNYGYTFGSGTRLTVV.

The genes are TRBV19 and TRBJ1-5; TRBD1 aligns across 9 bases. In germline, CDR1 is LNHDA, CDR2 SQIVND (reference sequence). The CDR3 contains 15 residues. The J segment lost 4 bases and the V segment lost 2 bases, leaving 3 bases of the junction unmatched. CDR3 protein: CASSIRDRENQPQHF. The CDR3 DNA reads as TGTGCCAGTAGTATACGGGACAGGGAAAATCAGCCCCAGCATTTT.

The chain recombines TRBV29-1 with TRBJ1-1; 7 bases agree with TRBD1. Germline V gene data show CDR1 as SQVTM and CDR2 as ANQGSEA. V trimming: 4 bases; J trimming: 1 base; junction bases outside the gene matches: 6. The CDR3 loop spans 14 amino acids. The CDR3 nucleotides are TGCAGCGTTGTACGACAGGGCAAGAACACTGAAGCTTTCTTT. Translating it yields CSVVRQGKNTEAFF.

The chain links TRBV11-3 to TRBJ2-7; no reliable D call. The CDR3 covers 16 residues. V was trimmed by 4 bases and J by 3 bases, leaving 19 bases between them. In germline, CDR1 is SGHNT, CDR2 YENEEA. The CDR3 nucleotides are TGTGCCAGCAGCTCCCCGGTGGGTGCAGTTAACTACGAGCAGTACTTC. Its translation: CASSSPVGAVNYEQYF.

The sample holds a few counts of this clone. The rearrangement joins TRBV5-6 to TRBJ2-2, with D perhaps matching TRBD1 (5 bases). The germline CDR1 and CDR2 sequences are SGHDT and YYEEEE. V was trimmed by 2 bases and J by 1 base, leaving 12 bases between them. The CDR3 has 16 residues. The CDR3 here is CASSFIAQGNTGELFF. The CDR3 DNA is TGTGCCAGCAGCTTTATTGCGCAGGGGAACACCGGGGAGCTGTTTTTT.

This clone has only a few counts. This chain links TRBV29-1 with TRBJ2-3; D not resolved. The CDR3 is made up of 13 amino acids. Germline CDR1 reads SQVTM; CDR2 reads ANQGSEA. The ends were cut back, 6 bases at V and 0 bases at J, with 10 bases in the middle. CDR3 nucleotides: TGCAGCGTGGACGGTACTAGCACAGATACGCAGTATTTT. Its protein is CSVDGTSTDTQYF.

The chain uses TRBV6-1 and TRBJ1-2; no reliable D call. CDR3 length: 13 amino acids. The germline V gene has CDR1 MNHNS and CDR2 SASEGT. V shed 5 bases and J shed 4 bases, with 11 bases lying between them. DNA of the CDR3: TGTGCCAGCAGTTCATCCGAAGTCTATGGCTACACCTTC. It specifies CASSSSEVYGYTF.

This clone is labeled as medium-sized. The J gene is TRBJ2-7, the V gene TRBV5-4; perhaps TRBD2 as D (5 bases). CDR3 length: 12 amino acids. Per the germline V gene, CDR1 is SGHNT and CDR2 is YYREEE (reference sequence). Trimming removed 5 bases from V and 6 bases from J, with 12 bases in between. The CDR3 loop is CASRADDPEQYF. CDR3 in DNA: TGTGCCAGCAGAGCGGACGACCCCGAGCAGTACTTC.

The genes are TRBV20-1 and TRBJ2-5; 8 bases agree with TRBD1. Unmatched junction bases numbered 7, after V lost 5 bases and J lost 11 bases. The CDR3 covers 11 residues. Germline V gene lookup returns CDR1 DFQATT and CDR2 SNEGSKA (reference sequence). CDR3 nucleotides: TGCAGTGCTTTACAGGGGGAACAGCAGTACTTC. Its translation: CSALQGEQQYF.

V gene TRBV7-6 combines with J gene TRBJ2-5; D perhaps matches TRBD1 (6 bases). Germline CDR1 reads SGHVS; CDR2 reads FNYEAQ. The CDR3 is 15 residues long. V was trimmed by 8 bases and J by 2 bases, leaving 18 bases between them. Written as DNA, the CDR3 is TGTGCCAGCGGGGATATGGGGGCTCGTCAAGAGACCCAGTACTTC. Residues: CASGDMGARQETQYF.

The CDR3, as DNA: TGCGCCAGCAGCCAAGACGGACAGGGGATAGGTGAGCAGTTCTTC. Amino acid sequence: CASSQDGQGIGEQFF. The rearrangement links TRBV4-3 to TRBJ2-1, with 9 bases matching TRBD1. The CDR3 length is 15 residues. Germline V gene lookup returns CDR1 LGHNA and CDR2 YSLEER. V lost 0 bases to trimming and J lost 9 bases; unmatched junction nucleotides: 6.

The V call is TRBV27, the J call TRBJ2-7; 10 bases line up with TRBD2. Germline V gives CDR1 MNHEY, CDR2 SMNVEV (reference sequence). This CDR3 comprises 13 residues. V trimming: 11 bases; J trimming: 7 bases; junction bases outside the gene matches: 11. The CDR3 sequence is CAPHSLAGDEQYF. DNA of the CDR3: TGTGCCCCCCACAGTCTAGCGGGAGATGAGCAGTACTTC.

CDR3 sequence: CASSQDGEVRRETQYF. In DNA form, the CDR3 reads TGCGCCAGCAGCCAAGATGGGGAAGTTAGAAGAGAGACCCAGTACTTC. The chain joins TRBV4-3 to TRBJ2-5; D ambiguous. Germline V gives CDR1 LGHNA, CDR2 YSLEER. The CDR3 is made up of 16 amino acids. Trimming cost V 0 bases and J 4 bases, with 15 bases left between them.

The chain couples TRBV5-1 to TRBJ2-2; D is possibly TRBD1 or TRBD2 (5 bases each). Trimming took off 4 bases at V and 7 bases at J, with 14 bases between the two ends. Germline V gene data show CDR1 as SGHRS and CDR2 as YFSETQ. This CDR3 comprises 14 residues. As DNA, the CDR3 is TGCGCCAGCAGCGGGTTGAGGGGCCGCGGGGAGCTGTTTTTT. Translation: CASSGLRGRGELFF. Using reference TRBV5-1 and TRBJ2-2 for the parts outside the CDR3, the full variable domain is KAGVTQTPRYLIKTRGQQVTLSCSPISGHRSVSWYQQTPGQGLQFLFEYFSETQRNKGNFPGRFSGRQFSNSRSEMNVSTLELGDSALYLCASSGLRGRGELFFGEGSRLTVL.

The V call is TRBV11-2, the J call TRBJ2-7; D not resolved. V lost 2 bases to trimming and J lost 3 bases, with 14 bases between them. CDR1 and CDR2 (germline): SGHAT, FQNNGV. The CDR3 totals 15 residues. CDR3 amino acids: CASSLYLGPNYEQYF. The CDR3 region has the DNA TGTGCCAGCAGCTTATATCTCGGGCCTAACTACGAGCAGTACTTC. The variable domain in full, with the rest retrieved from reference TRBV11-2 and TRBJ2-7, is EAGVAQSPRYKIIEKRQSVAFWCNPISGHATLYWYQQILGQGPKLLIQFQNNGVVDDSQLPKDRFSAERLKGVDSTLKIQPAKLEDSAVYLCASSLYLGPNYEQYFGPGTRLTVT.

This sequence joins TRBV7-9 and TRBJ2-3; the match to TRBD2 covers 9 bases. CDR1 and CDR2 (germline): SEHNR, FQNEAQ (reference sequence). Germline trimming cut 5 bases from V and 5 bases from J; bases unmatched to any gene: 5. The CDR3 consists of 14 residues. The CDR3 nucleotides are TGTGCCAGCAGCCTGTCGACTAGCGGAGATACGCAGTATTTT. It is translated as CASSLSTSGDTQYF.

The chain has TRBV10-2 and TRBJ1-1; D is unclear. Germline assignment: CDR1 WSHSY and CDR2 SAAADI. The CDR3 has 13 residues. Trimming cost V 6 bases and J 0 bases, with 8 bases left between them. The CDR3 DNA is TGCGCCAGCAGACTGACGGTGAACACTGAAGCTTTCTTT. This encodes CASRLTVNTEAFF.

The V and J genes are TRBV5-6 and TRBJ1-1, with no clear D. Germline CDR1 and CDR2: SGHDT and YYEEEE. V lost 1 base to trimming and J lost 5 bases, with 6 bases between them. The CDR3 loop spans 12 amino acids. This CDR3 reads CASSLTGTEAFF. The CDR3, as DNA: TGTGCCAGCAGCTTGACGGGGACTGAAGCTTTCTTT.

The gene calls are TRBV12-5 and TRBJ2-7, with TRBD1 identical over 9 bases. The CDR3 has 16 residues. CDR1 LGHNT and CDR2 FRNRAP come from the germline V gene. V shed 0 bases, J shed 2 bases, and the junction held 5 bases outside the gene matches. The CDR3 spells CASGLVPGQGPYEQYF. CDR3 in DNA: TGTGCTAGTGGTTTGGTTCCGGGACAGGGCCCCTACGAGCAGTACTTC.

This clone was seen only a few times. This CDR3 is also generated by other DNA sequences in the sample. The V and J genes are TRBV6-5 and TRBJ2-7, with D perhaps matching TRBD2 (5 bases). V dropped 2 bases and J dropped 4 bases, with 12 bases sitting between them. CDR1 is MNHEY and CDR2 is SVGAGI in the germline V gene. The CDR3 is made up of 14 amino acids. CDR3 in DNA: TGTGCCAGCAGTTACCCTACCCGGGGTTACGAGCAGTACTTC. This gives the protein CASSYPTRGYEQYF.

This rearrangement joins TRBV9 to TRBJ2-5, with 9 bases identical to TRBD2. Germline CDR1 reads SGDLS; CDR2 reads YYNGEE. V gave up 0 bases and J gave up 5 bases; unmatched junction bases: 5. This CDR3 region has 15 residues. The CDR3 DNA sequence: TGTGCCAGCAGCGTAGGGAATAGCGGGGGCGAGACCCAGTACTTC. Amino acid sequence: CASSVGNSGGETQYF. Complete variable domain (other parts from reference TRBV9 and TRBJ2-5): DSGVTQTPKHLITATGQRVTLRCSPRSGDLSVYWYQQSLDQGLQFLIQYYNGEERAKGNILERFSAQQFPDLHSELNLSSLELGDSALYFCASSVGNSGGETQYFGPGTRLLVL.